This T cell receptor beta chain was found in a study of CD8+CD57+ T cells in acquired aplastic anemia. Across the study: Mean DNA quantity obtained from sorted CD4+ and CD8+ cells was 3 to 3.5 ug.

CD8+CD57+ cell expansion had been shown by flow cytometry in patients chosen for sequencing. Per germline, CDR1 SGHTA and CDR2 FQGNSA. V was pared by 1 base and J by 2 bases, with 4 bases of the junction left unmatched. The CDR3 runs to 15 residues. Using genomic DNA as the template, TCR beta VDJ and CDR3 profiling was carried out. TCRdb fed the reads into MiXCR, producing one record per CDR3 protein. The sample comprises some 170,000 distinct CDR3 sequences, 71% of which are singletons, and 35% to 60% rests with the top ten. The gene calls are TRBV7-2 and TRBJ2-5; 7 bases match TRBD2. The sequencing input was sorted CD4+, CD8+, or CD8+CD57+ T cells (not recorded which) from PBMCs. The TCR was taken from a human donor with aplastic anemia. The CDR3 DNA sequence: TGTGCCAGCAGCTTAGGGCCGGGACTACAAGAGACCCAGTACTTC. Translating gives CASSLGPGLQETQYF.